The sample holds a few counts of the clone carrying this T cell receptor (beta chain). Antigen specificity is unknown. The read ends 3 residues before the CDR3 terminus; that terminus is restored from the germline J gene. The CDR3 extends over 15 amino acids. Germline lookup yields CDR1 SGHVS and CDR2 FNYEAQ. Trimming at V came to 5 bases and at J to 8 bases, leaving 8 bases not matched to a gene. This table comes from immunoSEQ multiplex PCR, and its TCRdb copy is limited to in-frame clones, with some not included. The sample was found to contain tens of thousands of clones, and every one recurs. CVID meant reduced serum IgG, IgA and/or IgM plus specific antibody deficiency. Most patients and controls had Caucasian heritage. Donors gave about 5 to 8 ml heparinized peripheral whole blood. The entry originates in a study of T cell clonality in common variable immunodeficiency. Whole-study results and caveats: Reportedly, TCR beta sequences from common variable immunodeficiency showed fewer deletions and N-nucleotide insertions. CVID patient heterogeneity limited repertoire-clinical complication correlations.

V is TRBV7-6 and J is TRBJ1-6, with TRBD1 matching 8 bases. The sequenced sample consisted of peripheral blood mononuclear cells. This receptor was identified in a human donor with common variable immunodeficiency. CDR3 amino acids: CASSNGQGAYSPLHF. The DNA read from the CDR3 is TGTGCCAGCAGCAACGGACAGGGCGCTTATTCACCC.